This TCR beta chain was recovered during a study of shared clonotypes between healthy human individuals. The J segment lost 8 bases and the V segment lost 4 bases, leaving 8 bases of the junction unmatched. This CDR3 has 15 amino acids. Germline values: CDR1 SGHAT, CDR2 FQDESV (reference sequence). CD45RA-negative memory and CD45RA+ naive subsets were split from the CD4+ cells. Each cell subset's genomic DNA was divided evenly among several immunoSEQ plates. Sequenced by immunoSEQ multiplex PCR; TCRdb stores in-frame clones only, minus some. The data contain around 1,000,000 clones, around 77% of them singletons.

This sequence joins TRBV11-1 and TRBJ2-2; 9 nucleotides align to TRBD2. The sequence was obtained from a man younger than 35 in good health. Some clones in this sample may be carry-over from other donors' samples. The source material was memory CD4+ T cells from PBMCs. Subset denoted: CD45RA-negative fraction. The DNA for the CDR3 is TGTGCCAGCAGCTCTGCGGGACTAGCATGGGGGGAGCTGTTTTTT. Translation gives CASSSAGLAWGELFF.